The entry below gives a single TCR beta chain sequence along with its context. Its antigen is unknown. This sample is drawn from a study of response to subunit inactivated influenza vaccine. Study-level points and caveats: Researchers suggested that each seasonal influenza vaccination recruits few new T cells.

Germline loops: CDR1 SGHTA, CDR2 FQGNSA. The CDR3 is made up of 15 amino acids. V was clipped by 5 bases and J by 4 bases; unmatched bases: 9. TCRdb re-analysed the RT-PCR reads in MiXCR, keeping a single row per CDR3 protein. The table lists roughly 760,000 distinct CDR3 sequences, 21% of them singletons, with roughly 10% in the top ten. V gene TRBV7-2 combines with J gene TRBJ2-3; the match to TRBD1 covers 7 bases. The source is a man in his fifties who received an inactivated influenza vaccine. Sequences were derived from PBMCs from blood, sampled roughly 5 days after vaccination. The CDR3 bases are TGTGCCAGCAGCCCAAGGGGGCGGATGTCAGATACGCAGTATTTT. Amino acids: CASSPRGRMSDTQYF.